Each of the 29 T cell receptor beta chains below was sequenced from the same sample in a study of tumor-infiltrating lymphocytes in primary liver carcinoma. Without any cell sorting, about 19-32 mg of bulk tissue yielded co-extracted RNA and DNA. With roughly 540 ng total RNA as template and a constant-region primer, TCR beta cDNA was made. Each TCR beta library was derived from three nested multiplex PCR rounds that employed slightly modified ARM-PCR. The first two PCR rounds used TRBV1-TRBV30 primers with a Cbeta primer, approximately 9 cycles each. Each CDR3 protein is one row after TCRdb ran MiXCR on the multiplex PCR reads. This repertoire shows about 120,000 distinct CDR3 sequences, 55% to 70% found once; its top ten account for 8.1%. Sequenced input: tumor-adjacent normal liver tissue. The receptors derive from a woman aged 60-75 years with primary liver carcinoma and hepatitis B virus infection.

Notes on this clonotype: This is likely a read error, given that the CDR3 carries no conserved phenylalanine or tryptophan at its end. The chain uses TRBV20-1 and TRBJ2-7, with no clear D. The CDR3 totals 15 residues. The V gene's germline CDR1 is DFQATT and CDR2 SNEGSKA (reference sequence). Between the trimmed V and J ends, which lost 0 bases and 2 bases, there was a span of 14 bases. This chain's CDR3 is CSARDALHSTYEQYL. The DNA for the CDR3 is TGCAGTGCTAGAGATGCTCTGCACTCAACCTACGAGCAGTACTTA.

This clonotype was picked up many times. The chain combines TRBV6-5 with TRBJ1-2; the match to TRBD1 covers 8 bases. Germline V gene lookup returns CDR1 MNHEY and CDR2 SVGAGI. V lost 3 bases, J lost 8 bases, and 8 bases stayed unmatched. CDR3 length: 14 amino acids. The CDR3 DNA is TGTGCCAGCAGTTATAACGGACAGGGCAGCGGCTACACCTTC. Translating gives CASSYNGQGSGYTF.

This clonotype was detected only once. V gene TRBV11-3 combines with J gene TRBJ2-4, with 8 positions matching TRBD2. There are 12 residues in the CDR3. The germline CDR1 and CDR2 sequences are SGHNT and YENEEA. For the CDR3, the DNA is TGTTCCAACAGCTTAGACGGGAGGGCCCCGTACTTC. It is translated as CSNSLDGRAPYF.

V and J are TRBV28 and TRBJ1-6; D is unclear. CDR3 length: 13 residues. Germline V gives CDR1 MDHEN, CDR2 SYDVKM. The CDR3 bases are TGTGAAAGCAGTTTAGAGCAAGATTCACCCCTCCACTTT. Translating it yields CESSLEQDSPLHF.

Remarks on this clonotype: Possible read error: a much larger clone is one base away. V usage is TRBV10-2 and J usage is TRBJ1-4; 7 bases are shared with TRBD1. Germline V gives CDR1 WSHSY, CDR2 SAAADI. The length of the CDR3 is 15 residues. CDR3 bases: TGCGCCGGCAGACAACAGGGGATGGCGAATGAAAAACTGTTTTTT. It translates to CAGRQQGMANEKLFF.

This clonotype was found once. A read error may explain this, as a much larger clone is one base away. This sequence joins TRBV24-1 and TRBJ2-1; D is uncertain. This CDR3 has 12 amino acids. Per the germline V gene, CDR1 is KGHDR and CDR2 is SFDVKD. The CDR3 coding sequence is TGTGCCATCAGTGAAATCGGGAATGAGCAGTTCTTC. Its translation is CAISEIGNEQFF.

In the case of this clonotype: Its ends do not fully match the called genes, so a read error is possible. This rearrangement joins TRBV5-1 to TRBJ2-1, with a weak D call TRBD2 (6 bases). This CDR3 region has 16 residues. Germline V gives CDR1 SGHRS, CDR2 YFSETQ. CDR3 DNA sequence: TGCGCCAGCAGCTTGGAAGCGGGCTATTCCTACAATGATCAGTTCTTC. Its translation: CASSLEAGYSYNDQFF.

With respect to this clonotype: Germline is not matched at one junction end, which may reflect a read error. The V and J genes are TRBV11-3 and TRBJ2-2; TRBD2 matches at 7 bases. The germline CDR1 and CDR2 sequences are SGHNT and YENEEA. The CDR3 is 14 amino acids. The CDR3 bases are TGTGCCAGCAGCTTCGAGAGTAACAGCGGGGAGCGGTTTTTT. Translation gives CASSFESNSGERFF.

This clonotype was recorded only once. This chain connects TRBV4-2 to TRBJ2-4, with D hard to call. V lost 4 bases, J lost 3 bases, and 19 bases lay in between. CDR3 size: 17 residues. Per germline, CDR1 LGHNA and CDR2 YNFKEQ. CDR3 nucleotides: TGTGCCAGCAGCCTAGTATCTCGGACGACGAGCAAAAACATTCAGTACTTC. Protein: CASSLVSRTTSKNIQYF.

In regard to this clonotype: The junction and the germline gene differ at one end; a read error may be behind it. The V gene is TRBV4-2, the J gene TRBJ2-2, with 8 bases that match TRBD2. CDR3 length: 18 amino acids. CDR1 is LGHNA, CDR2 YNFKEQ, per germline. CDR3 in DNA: TGTGCCAGCAGCCCAGGACTAGCTGGAGGGCCAGGGACCGGGGAGCTGCTTTTT. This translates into CASSPGLAGGPGTGELLF.

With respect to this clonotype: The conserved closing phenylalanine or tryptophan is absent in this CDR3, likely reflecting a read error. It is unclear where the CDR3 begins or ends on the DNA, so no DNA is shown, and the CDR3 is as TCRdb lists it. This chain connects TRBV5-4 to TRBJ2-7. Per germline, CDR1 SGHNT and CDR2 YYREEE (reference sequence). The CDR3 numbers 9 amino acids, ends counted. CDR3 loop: CASSLCNSY.

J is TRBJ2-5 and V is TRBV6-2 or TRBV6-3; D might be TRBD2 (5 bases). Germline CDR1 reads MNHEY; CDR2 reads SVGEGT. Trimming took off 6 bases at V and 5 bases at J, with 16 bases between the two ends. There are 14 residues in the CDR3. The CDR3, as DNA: TGTGCCAGCAGCTCCGGGATAGCCCCCGAGACCCAGTACTTC. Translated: CASSSGIAPETQYF.

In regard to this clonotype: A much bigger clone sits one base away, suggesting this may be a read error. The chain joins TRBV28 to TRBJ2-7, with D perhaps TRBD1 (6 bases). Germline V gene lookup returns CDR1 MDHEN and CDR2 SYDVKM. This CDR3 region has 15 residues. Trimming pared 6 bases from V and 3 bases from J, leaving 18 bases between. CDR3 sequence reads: CASSQLQGRFYEQYF. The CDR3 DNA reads TGTGCCAGCAGCCAACTACAGGGCCGCTTCTACGAGCAGTACTTC.

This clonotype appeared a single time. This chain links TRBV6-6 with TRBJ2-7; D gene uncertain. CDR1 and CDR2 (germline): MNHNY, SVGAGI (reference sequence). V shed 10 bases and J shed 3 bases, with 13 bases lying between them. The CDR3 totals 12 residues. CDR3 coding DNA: TGTGCCAACACTGGGGAAAACTACGAGCAGTACTTC. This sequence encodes CANTGENYEQYF.

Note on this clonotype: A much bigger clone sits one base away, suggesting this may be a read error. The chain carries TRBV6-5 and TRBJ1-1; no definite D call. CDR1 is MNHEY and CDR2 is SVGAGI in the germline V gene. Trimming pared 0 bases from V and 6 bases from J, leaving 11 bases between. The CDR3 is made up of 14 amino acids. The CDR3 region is CASSYSWHGPEAFF. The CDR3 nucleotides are TGTGCCAGCAGTTACTCGTGGCACGGTCCTGAAGCTTTCTTT.

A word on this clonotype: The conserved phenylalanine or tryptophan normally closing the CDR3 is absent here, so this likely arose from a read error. The CDR3 region is CASSGTSREQFL. CDR3 coding DNA: TGTGCCAGTAGCGGGACTAGCCGTGAGCAGTTCTTA. This rearrangement joins TRBV19 to TRBJ2-1, with 9 positions matching TRBD2. Germline V gives CDR1 LNHDA, CDR2 SQIVND (reference sequence). The CDR3 extends over 12 amino acids. V shed 6 bases, J shed 9 bases, and the junction held 3 bases outside the gene matches.

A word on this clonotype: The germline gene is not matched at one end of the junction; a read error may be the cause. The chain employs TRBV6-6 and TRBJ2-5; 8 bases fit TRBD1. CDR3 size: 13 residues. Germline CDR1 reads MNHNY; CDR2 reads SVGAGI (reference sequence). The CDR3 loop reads CASSDRGPKTQYF. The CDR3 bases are TGTGCTAGCAGTGACAGGGGTCCGAAGACCCAGTACTTC.

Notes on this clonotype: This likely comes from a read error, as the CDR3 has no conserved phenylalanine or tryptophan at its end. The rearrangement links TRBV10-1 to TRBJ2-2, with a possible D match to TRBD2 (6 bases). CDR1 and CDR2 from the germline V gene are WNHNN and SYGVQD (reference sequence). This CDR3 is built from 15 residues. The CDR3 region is CASSESRANTGGLFS. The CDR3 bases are TGCGCCAGCAGTGAGTCTAGGGCGAACACCGGGGGGCTGTTTTCT.

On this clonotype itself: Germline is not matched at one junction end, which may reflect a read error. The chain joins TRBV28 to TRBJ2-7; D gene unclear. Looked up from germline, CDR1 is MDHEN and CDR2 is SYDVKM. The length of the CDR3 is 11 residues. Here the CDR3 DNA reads TGTGTCAGCAGTTCATTCTACGAGCAGTACTTC. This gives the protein CVSSSFYEQYF.

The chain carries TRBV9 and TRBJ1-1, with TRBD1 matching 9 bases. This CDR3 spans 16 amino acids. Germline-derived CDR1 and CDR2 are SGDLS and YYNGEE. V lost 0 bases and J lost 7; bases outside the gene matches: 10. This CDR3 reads CASSVGPPDRGDEAFF. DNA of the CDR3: TGTGCCAGCAGCGTAGGTCCCCCGGACAGGGGCGATGAAGCTTTCTTT.

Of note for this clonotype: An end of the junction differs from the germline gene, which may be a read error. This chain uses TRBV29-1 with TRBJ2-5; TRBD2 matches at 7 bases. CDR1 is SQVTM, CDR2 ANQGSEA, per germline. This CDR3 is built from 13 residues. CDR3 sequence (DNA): TGCAGCGTTGAACAAATAGCGGGCGAGACCCCGTACTTC. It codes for CSVEQIAGETPYF.

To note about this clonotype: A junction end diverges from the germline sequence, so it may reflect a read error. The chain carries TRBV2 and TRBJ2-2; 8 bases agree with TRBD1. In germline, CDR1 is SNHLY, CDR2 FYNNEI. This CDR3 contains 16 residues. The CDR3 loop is CVSSFRQGLNTGELFF. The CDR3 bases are TGTGTCAGCAGTTTTCGACAGGGGCTGAACACCGGGGAGCTGTTTTTT.

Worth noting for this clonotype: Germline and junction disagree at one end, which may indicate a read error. Here the CDR3 reads CTSIQGGFSYEQYF. CDR3 coding DNA: TGTACCAGCATCCAGGGAGGGTTCTCCTACGAGCAGTACTTC. The chain recombines TRBV2 with TRBJ2-7, with 7 positions matching TRBD2. From germline, CDR1 is SNHLY and CDR2 FYNNEI. This CDR3 is 14 amino acids long.

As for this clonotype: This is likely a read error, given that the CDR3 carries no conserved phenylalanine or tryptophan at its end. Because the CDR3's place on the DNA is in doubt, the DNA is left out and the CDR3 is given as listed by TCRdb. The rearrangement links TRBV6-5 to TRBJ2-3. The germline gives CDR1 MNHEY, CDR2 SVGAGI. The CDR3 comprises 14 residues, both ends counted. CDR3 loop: CTSIRLSGSDTRYY.

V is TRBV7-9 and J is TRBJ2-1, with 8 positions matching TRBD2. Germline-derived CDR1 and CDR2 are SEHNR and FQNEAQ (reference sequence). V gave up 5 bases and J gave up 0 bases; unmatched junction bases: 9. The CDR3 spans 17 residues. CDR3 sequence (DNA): TGTGCCAGCAGCCGGGGGGGGGGGTTGCTCTCCTACAATGAGCAGTTCTTC. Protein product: CASSRGGGLLSYNEQFF.

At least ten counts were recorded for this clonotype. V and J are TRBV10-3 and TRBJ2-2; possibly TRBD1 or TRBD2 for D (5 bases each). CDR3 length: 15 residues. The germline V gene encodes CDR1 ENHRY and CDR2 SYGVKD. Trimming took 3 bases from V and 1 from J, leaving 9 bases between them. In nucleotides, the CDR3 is TGTGCCATCAGTGATTTGAGGGGGAACACCGGGGAGCTGTTTTTT. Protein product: CAISDLRGNTGELFF.

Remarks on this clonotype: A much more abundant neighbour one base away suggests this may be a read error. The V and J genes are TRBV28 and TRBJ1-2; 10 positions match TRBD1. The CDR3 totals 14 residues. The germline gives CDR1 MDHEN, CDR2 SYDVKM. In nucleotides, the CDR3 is TGTGCCAGCAGTTCCCCGGACAGGGGGGTTGGCTGCACCTTC. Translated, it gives CASSSPDRGVGCTF.

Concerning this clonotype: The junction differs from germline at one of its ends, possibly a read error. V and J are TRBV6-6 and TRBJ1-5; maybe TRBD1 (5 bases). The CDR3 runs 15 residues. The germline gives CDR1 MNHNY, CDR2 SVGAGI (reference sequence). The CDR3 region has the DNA TGTGCCAGCAGTTACCCAGACAGTGGGGATCAGTCCCAGCATTTT. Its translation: CASSYPDSGDQSQHF.

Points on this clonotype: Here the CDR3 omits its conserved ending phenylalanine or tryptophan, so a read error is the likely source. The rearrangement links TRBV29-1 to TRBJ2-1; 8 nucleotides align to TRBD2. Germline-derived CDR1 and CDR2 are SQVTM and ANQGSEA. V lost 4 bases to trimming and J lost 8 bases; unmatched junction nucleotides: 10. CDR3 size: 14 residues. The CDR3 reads CSVAGTSGKYEQFL. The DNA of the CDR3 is TGCAGCGTTGCAGGGACTAGTGGGAAGTATGAGCAGTTCTTA.